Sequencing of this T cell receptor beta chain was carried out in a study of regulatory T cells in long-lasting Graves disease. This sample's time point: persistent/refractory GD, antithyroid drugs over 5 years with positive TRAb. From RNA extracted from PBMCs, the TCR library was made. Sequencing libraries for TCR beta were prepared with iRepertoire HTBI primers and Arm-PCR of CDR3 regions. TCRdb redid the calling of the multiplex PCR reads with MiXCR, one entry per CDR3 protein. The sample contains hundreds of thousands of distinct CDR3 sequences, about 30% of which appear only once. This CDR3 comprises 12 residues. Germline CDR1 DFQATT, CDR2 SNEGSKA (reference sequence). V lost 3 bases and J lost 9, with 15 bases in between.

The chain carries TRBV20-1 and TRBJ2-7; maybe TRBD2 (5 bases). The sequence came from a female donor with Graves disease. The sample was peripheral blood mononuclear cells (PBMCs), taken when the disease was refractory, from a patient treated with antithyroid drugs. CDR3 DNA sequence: TGCAGTGCTAGCGACCCCGGGATGGGGCAGTACTTC. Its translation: CSASDPGMGQYF.